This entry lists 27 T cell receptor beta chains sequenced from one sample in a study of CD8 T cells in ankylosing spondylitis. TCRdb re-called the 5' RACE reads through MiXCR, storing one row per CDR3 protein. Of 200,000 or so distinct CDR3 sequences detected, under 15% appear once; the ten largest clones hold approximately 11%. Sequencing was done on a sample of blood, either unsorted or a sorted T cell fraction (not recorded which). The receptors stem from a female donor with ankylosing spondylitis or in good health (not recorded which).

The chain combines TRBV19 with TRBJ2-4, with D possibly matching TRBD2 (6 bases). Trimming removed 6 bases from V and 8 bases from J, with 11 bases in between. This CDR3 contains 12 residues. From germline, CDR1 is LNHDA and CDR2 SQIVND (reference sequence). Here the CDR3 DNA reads TGTGCCAGTAGCACAGGCGGGGACATTCAGTACTTC. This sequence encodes CASSTGGDIQYF.

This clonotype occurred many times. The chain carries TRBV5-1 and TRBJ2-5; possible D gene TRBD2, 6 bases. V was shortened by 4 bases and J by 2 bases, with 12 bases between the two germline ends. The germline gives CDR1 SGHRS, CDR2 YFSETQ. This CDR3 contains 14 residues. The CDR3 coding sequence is TGCGCCAGCAGCGGGGGACTTACACAAGAGACCCAGTACTTC. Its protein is CASSGGLTQETQYF.

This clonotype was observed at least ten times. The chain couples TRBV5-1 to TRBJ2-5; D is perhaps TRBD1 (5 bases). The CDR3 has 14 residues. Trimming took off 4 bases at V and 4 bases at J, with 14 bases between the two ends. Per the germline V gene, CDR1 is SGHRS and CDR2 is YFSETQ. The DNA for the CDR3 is TGCGCCAGCAGCCTCCGAGACAGCCTAGAGACCCAGTACTTC. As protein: CASSLRDSLETQYF.

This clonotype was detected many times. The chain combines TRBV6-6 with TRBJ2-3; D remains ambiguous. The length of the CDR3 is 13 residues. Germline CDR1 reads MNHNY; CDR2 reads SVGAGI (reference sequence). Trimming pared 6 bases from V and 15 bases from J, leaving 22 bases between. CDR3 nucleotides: TGTGCCAGCAGCAACGTCCCCCCAGTGCTAGAATATTTT. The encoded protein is CASSNVPPVLEYF.

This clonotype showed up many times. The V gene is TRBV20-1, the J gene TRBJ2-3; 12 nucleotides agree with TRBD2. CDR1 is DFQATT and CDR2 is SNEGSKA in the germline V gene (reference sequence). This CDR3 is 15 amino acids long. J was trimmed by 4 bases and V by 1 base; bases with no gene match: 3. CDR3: CSARGLAGAPDTQYF. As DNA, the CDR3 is TGCAGTGCTAGAGGACTAGCGGGAGCCCCAGATACGCAGTATTTT.

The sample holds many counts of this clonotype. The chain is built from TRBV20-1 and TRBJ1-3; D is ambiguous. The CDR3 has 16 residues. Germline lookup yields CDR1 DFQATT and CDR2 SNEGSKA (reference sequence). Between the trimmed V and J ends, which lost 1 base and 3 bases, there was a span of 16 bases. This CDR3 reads CSARGVLSGVGNTIYF. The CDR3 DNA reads TGCAGTGCTAGAGGGGTCCTGTCCGGGGTTGGAAACACCATATATTTT.

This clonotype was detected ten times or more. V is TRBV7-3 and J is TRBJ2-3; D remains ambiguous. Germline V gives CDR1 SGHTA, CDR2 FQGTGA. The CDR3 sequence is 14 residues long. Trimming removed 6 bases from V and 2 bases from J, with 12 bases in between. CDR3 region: CASSQGWTTDTQYF. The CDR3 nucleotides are TGTGCCAGCAGTCAAGGGTGGACCACAGATACGCAGTATTTT.

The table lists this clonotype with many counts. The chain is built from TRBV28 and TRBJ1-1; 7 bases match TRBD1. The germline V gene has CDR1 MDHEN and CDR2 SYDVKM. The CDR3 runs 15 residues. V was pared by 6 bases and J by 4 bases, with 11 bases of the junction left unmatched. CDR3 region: CASSSLGGLGTEAFF. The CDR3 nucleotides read TGTGCCAGCAGCTCCCTAGGGGGCTTAGGCACTGAAGCTTTCTTT.

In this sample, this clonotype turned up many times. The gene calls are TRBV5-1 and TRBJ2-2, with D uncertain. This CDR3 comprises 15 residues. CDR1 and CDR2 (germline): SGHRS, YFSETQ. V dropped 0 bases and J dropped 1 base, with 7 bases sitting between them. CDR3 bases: TGCGCCAGCAGCTTGGTTCCGGAGAACACCGGGGAGCTGTTTTTT. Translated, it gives CASSLVPENTGELFF.

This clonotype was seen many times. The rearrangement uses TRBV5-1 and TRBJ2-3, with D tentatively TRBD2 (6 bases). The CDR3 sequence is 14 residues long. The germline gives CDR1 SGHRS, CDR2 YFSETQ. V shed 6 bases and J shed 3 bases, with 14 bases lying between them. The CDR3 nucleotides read TGCGCCAGCACTAAGGGACTTCCAACAGATACGCAGTATTTT. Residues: CASTKGLPTDTQYF.

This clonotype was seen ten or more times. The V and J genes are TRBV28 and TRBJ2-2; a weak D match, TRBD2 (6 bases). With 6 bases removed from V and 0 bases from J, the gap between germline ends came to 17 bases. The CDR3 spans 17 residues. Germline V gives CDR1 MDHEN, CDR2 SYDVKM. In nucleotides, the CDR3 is TGTGCCAGCAGCAAAACCATTAGCGGTACGAACACCGGGGAGCTGTTTTTT. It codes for CASSKTISGTNTGELFF.

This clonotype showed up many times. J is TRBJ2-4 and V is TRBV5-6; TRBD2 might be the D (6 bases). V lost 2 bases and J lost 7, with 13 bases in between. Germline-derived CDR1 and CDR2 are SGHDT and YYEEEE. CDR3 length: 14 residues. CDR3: CASSFQGGRNIQYF. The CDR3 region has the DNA TGTGCCAGCAGCTTTCAGGGAGGTAGGAACATTCAGTACTTC.

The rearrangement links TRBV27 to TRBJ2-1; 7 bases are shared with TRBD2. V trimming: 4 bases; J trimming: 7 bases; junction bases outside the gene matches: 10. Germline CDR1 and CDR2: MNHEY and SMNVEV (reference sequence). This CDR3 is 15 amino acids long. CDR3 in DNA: TGTGCCAGCAGTTCGCTAGGGGCGGGAGCAAATGAGCAGTTCTTC. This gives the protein CASSSLGAGANEQFF.

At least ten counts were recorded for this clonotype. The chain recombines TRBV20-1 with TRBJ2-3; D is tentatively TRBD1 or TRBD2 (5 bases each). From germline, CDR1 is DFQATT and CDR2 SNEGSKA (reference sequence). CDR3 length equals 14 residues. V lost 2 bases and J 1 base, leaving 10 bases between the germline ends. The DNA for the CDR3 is TGCAGTGCTAGATTGGTGGGGGGCACAGATACGCAGTATTTT. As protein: CSARLVGGTDTQYF.

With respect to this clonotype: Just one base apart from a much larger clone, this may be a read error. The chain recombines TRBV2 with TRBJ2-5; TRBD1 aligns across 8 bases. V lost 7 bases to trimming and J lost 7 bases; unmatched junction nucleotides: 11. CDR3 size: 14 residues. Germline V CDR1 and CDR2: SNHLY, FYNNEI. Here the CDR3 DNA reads TGTGCCAGCATTGGTTTCACAGGGGGAGGGACCCAGTACTTC. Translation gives CASIGFTGGGTQYF.

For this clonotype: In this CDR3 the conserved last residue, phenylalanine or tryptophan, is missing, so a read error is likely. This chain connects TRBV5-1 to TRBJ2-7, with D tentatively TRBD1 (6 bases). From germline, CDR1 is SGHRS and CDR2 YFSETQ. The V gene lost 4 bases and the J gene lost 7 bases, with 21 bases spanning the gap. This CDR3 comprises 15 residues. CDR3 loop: CASSLGHGRLGEQYY. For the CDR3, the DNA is TGCGCCAGCAGCCTGGGACACGGCCGGTTGGGAGAGCAGTACTAC.

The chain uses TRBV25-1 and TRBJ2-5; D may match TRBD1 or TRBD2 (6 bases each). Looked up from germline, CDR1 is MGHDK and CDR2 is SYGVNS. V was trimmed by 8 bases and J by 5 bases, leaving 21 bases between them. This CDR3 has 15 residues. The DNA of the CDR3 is TGTGCCAGCTCCCTCCCCACATCGGGGGCTGAGACCCAGTACTTC. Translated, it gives CASSLPTSGAETQYF.

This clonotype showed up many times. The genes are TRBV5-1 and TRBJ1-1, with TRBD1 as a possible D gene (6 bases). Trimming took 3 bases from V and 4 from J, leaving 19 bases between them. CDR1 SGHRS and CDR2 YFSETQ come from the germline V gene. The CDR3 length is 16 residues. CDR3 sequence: CASSSDTGPRSTEAFF. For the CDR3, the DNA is TGCGCCAGCAGCTCCGATACAGGGCCCAGGAGCACTGAAGCTTTCTTT. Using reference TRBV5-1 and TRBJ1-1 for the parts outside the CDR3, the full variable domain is KAGVTQTPRYLIKTRGQQVTLSCSPISGHRSVSWYQQTPGQGLQFLFEYFSETQRNKGNFPGRFSGRQFSNSRSEMNVSTLELGDSALYLCASSSDTGPRSTEAFFGQGTRLTVV.

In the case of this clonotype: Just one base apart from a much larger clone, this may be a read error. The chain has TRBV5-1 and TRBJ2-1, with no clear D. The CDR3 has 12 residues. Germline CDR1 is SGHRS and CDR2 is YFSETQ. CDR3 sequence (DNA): TGCGCCAGCGGCTTGGTTGCCCATGAGCAGTTCTTC. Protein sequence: CASGLVAHEQFF.

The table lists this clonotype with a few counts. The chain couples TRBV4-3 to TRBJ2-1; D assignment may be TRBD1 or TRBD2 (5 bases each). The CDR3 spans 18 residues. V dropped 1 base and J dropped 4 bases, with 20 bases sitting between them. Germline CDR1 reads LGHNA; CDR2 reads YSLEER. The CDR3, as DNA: TGCGCCAGCAGCCAAGCCCCCTACGAGAGGGGCGGATACAATGAGCAGTTCTTC. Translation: CASSQAPYERGGYNEQFF.

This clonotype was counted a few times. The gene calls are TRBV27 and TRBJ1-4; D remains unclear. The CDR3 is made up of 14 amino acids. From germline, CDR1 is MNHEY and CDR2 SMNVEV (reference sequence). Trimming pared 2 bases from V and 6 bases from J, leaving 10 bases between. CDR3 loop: CASSLTRLDEKLFF. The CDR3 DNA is TGTGCCAGCAGTTTAACACGGTTGGATGAAAAACTGTTTTTT.

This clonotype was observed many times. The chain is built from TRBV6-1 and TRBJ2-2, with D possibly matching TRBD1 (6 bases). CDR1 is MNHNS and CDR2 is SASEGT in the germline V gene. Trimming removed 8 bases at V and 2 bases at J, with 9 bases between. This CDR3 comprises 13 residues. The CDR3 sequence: CASQGSNTGELFF. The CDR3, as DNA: TGTGCCAGCCAGGGGTCCAACACCGGGGAGCTGTTTTTT.

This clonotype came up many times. This chain's CDR3 is CSVRQGGVTYEQYF. The CDR3 coding sequence is TGCAGCGTCCGACAGGGTGGGGTGACCTACGAGCAGTACTTC. The rearrangement joins TRBV29-1 to TRBJ2-7; 7 nucleotides agree with TRBD1. Germline V gives CDR1 SQVTM, CDR2 ANQGSEA. CDR3 size: 14 residues. The V segment lost 6 bases and the J segment 2 bases; nucleotides outside the gene matches: 10.

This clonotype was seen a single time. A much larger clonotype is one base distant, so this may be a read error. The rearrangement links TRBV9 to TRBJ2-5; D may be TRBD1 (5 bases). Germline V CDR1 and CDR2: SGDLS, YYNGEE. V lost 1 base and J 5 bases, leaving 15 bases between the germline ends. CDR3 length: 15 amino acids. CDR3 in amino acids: CASSVSADRFETQYF. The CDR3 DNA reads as TGTGCCAGCAGCGTAAGCGCAGACAGATTCGAGACCCAGTACTTC.

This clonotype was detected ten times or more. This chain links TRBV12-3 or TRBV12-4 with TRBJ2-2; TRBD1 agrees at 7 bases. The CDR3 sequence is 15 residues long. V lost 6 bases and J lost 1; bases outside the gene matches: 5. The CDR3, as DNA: TGTGCCAGCAGGAGAGGGACAGTGAACACCGGGGAGCTGTTTTTT. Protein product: CASRRGTVNTGELFF.

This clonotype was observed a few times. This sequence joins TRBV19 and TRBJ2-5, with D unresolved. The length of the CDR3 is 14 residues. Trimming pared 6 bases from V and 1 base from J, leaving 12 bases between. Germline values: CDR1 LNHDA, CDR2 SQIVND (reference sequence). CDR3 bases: TGTGCCAGTAGCTCTAGGGAATTCCAAGAGACCCAGTACTTC. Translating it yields CASSSREFQETQYF.

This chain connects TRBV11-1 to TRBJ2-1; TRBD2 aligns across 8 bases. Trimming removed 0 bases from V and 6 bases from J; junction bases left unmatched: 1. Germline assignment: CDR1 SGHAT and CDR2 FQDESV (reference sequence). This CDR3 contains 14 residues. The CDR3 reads CASSLAGLANEQFF. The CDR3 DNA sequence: TGTGCCAGCAGCTTAGCCGGACTAGCCAATGAGCAGTTCTTC.